The 8 T cell receptor beta chains listed next were all sequenced from one sample in a study of CD8+ T cells in alopecia areata. cDNA prepared by RNA extraction and subsequent reverse transcription served as the template for sequencing. Profiled with immunoSEQ multiplex PCR; TCRdb holds only in-frame clones, not every one. The sample has 110,000 or so clones, 45% to 60% seen once; the top ten hold around 25%. The sample taken for sequencing was NKG2D-low CD8+ T cells sorted from blood. The receptors shown here come from a human donor with alopecia areata.

This chain joins TRBV28 and TRBJ2-7, with D perhaps matching TRBD1 (6 bases). V dropped 5 bases and J dropped 3 bases, with 17 bases sitting between them. The CDR3 is made up of 15 amino acids. The V gene's germline CDR1 is MDHEN and CDR2 SYDVKM. The DNA of the CDR3 is TGTGCCAGCAGTGCCGTGACAGGATTTAGCTACGAGCAGTACTTC. Protein product: CASSAVTGFSYEQYF.

The V gene is TRBV28, the J gene TRBJ2-7; D might be TRBD2 (5 bases). The CDR3 contains 15 residues. In germline, CDR1 is MDHEN, CDR2 SYDVKM. V lost 1 base and J lost 5, with 15 bases in between. CDR3 sequence reads: CASSLLRVLGHEQYF. The CDR3 DNA sequence: TGTGCCAGCAGTTTATTGAGGGTTCTCGGACACGAGCAGTACTTC.

The chain carries TRBV30 and TRBJ2-3, with TRBD2 matching 7 bases. This CDR3 is built from 17 residues. After removal of 1 base from V and 0 bases from J, the junction contained 10 bases not matched to a gene. Looked up from germline, CDR1 is GTSNPN and CDR2 is SVGIG (reference sequence). The CDR3 region is CAWSDASWGGSTDTQYF. In nucleotides, the CDR3 is TGTGCCTGGAGTGACGCTAGCTGGGGGGGTAGCACAGATACGCAGTATTTT.

The chain is built from TRBV29-1 and TRBJ1-1; D unclear. CDR1 is SQVTM, CDR2 ANQGSEA, per germline. The germline V and J ends were trimmed by 1 base and 6 bases, with 9 bases remaining between them. The CDR3 covers 12 residues. CDR3 sequence: CSVEGAASEAFF. The CDR3 DNA reads TGCAGCGTTGAAGGGGCGGCCTCTGAAGCTTTCTTT.

This clone appeared a single time. The DNA is omitted, as the CDR3 cannot be located on it reliably, and the CDR3 follows TCRdb's listing. This rearrangement joins TRBV7-7 to TRBJ2-1; the DNA was not used to check the table's D call, TRBD2. Per germline, CDR1 SSHAT and CDR2 FNYEAQ (reference sequence). The length of the CDR3 is 21 amino acids, counting both ends. This CDR3 reads CASSSIAYPCRTSSLYNEQFF.

V is TRBV5-6 and J is TRBJ2-1; D is undetermined. The CDR3 has 12 residues. The germline V gene has CDR1 SGHDT and CDR2 YYEEEE. The V gene lost 5 bases and the J gene lost 9 bases, with 12 bases spanning the gap. The CDR3 spells CASSPGWGEQFF. In nucleotides, the CDR3 is TGTGCCAGCAGTCCGGGCTGGGGTGAGCAGTTCTTC.

As regards this clone: The CDR3 does not end in the conserved phenylalanine or tryptophan, so this is likely a read error. The chain combines TRBV27 with TRBJ2-7; D is possibly TRBD2 (5 bases). The V gene lost 4 bases and the J gene lost 2 bases, with 6 bases spanning the gap. CDR1 is MNHEY, CDR2 SMNVEV, per germline (reference sequence). CDR3 length equals 12 residues. CDR3 sequence reads: CASSSTTYEQYL. CDR3 DNA sequence: TGTGCCAGCAGTTCGACTACCTACGAGCAGTACCTC.

The chain couples TRBV5-1 to TRBJ2-1; D is unresolved. Germline V gives CDR1 SGHRS, CDR2 YFSETQ. Trimming cost V 4 bases and J 0 bases, with 11 bases left between them. CDR3 size: 15 residues. CDR3 nucleotide sequence: TGCGCCAGCAGCGATACTGCGAGCTCCTACAATGAGCAGTTCTTC. Encoded protein: CASSDTASSYNEQFF.